These 19 T cell receptor beta chains were all obtained from the same sample, sequenced in a study of blood T cell repertoires in COVID-19. The data were produced by immunoSEQ multiplex PCR, yet TCRdb's version contains in-frame clones alone and is incomplete. The data show some 140,000 clones, about three quarters seen once. The sequenced sample consisted of peripheral blood. Receptor source: a man at least 80 years old with acute or convalescent COVID-19.

The chain employs TRBV11-2 and TRBJ1-2; TRBD1 matches at 8 bases. CDR3 length: 17 amino acids. Germline V gene lookup returns CDR1 SGHAT and CDR2 FQNNGV. V gave up 5 bases and J gave up 2 bases; unmatched junction bases: 13. CDR3 DNA: TGTGCCAGCAGCGGTGGGACAGGCGCTGGATCGAACTATGGCTACACCTTC. Translated, it gives CASSGGTGAGSNYGYTF.

The V call is TRBV2, the J call TRBJ2-3, with TRBD2 matching 10 bases. V was pared by 7 bases and J by 2 bases, with 6 bases of the junction left unmatched. The CDR3 spans 15 residues. Per the germline V gene, CDR1 is SNHLY and CDR2 is FYNNEI. CDR3 loop: CASKRLAGVTDTQYF. For the CDR3, the DNA is TGTGCCAGCAAAAGGCTAGCGGGGGTCACAGATACGCAGTATTTT.

This clone was seen just once. V is TRBV7-6 and J is TRBJ2-1; 10 bases line up with TRBD1. The germline CDR1 and CDR2 sequences are SGHVS and FNYEAQ. This CDR3 is built from 18 residues. The trim removed 6 bases at V and 5 bases at J, leaving 16 bases unmatched. The CDR3 region has the DNA TGTGCCAGCAGGCTGGGACAGGGGACCCTTTCCCCCAACAATGAGCAGTTCTTC. As protein: CASRLGQGTLSPNNEQFF.

The J gene is TRBJ2-7, the V gene TRBV21-1; the table's TRBD1 call for D was not verified on the DNA. TRBV21-1 is listed as a pseudogene. This CDR3 region has 14 residues. The CDR3 reads CASRRTGGIHEQYV. CDR3 nucleotides: TGTGCCAGCAGGCGGACAGGGGGAATACACGAGCAGTACGTC.

The chain has TRBV2 and TRBJ1-5; D not certain. The germline V gene has CDR1 SNHLY and CDR2 FYNNEI. Trimming shortened V by 7 bases and J by 5 bases, and 12 bases separated the two germline ends. The CDR3 is 13 residues long. CDR3 sequence (DNA): TGTGCCAGCAACGAGGTGAGGGATCAGCCCCAGCATTTT. It specifies CASNEVRDQPQHF.

The count of this clone is one. V gene TRBV27 combines with J gene TRBJ1-2; a possible D gene is TRBD1 (5 bases). Germline assignment: CDR1 MNHEY and CDR2 SMNVEV (reference sequence). CDR3 length: 13 amino acids. V was pared by 3 bases and J by 8 bases, with 13 bases between. The CDR3 sequence: CASSFSPHRGYTF. CDR3 bases: TGTGCCAGCAGTTTCTCGCCGCACAGGGGCTACACCTTC.

The chain joins TRBV7-9 to TRBJ2-3; D perhaps matches TRBD2 (6 bases). Deletions cut 8 bases from V and 1 base from J, with 10 bases between. This CDR3 is 13 amino acids long. From germline, CDR1 is SEHNR and CDR2 FQNEAQ (reference sequence). CDR3 protein: CASATGGTDTQYF. CDR3 sequence (DNA): TGTGCCAGCGCAACGGGGGGCACAGATACGCAGTATTTT.

The V gene is TRBV23-1, the J gene TRBJ2-5; tentative D call: TRBD2 (5 bases). TRBV23-1 is reported as an ORF; its role is uncertain. Trimming pared 0 bases from V and 0 bases from J, leaving 8 bases between. There are 15 residues in the CDR3. The CDR3 bases are TGCGCCAGCAGTCAATCGTCGGGGTACCAAGAGACCCAGTACTTC. Its translation: CASSQSSGYQETQYF.

V gene TRBV6-5 combines with J gene TRBJ2-7; possible D gene TRBD2, 6 bases. In germline, CDR1 is MNHEY, CDR2 SVGAGI. The CDR3 extends over 12 amino acids. Trimming removed 6 bases from V and 7 bases from J, with 13 bases in between. The CDR3, as DNA: TGTGCCAGCAGGGGGACTTTGGGAGAGCAGTACGTC. The encoded protein is CASRGTLGEQYV.

The chain couples TRBV4-3 to TRBJ1-4, with TRBD1 as a possible D gene (5 bases). The germline CDR1 and CDR2 sequences are LGHNA and YSLEER. The CDR3 covers 13 residues. Trimming shortened V by 4 bases and J by 8 bases, and 11 bases separated the two germline ends. The DNA of the CDR3 is TGCGCCAGCAGCCCCGGGGCGGGAGAAAAACTGTTTTTT. Amino acids: CASSPGAGEKLFF.

The rearrangement joins TRBV29-1 to TRBJ2-6, with 8 bases fitting TRBD1. CDR1 SQVTM and CDR2 ANQGSEA come from the germline V gene. The length of the CDR3 is 16 residues. With 5 bases clipped from V and 0 bases from J, the junction kept 6 bases outside the gene matches. CDR3 residues: CSVTGTGNSGANVLTF. As DNA, the CDR3 is TGCAGCGTTACCGGGACAGGCAACTCTGGGGCCAACGTCCTGACTTTC.

This CDR3 is CASRLGHGPGELFF. DNA for the CDR3: TGTGCCAGCCGCTTGGGACACGGCCCCGGGGAGCTGTTTTTT. The chain uses TRBV27 and TRBJ2-2; TRBD1 is a possible D gene (6 bases). Per germline, CDR1 MNHEY and CDR2 SMNVEV (reference sequence). This CDR3 is built from 14 residues. V lost 8 bases and J lost 6, with 16 bases in between.

This clone was counted once. The CDR3 region is CASSLNAGPLNTEAFF. CDR3 nucleotide sequence: TGCGCCAGCAGCTTAAACGCGGGACCCTTGAACACTGAAGCTTTCTTT. This chain joins TRBV5-1 and TRBJ1-1, with D possibly being TRBD1 (5 bases). This CDR3 is built from 16 residues. Looked up from germline, CDR1 is SGHRS and CDR2 is YFSETQ. V was pared by 2 bases and J by 0 bases, with 14 bases between.

This clone came up a few times. This rearrangement joins TRBV3-1 (or the pseudogene TRBV3-2) to TRBJ1-2, with TRBD1 as a possible D gene (6 bases). V was trimmed by 2 bases and J by 8 bases, leaving 15 bases between them. This CDR3 is 14 amino acids long. CDR1 is LGHDT and CDR2 is YNNKEL in the germline V gene (reference sequence). The DNA of the CDR3 is TGTGCCAGCAGCCAAAGTCCAACAGGGCGAGGCTACACCTTC. This translates into CASSQSPTGRGYTF.

The chain carries TRBV11-1 and TRBJ1-4; 8 bases map to TRBD1. The ends lost 5 bases at V and 8 bases at J; junction bases unmatched: 10. CDR3 length: 15 residues. CDR1 is SGHAT, CDR2 FQDESV, per germline (reference sequence). The CDR3 region is CASSPGQGGPEKLFF. CDR3 nucleotides: TGTGCCAGCAGCCCCGGACAGGGAGGCCCCGAAAAACTGTTTTTT.

CDR3 nucleotide sequence: TGCGCCAGCAGCTTGACAGGCGCTAGCACAGATACGCAGTATTTT. Its protein product is CASSLTGASTDTQYF. This chain joins TRBV5-1 and TRBJ2-3; D possibly corresponds to TRBD1 (5 bases). Trimming pared 1 base from V and 0 bases from J, leaving 9 bases between. Germline V gene lookup returns CDR1 SGHRS and CDR2 YFSETQ. This CDR3 has 15 residues. Using reference TRBV5-1 and TRBJ2-3 for the parts outside the CDR3, the full variable domain is KAGVTQTPRYLIKTRGQQVTLSCSPISGHRSVSWYQQTPGQGLQFLFEYFSETQRNKGNFPGRFSGRQFSNSRSEMNVSTLELGDSALYLCASSLTGASTDTQYFGPGTRLTVL.

The gene calls are TRBV5-1 and TRBJ2-1, with D tentatively TRBD1 (6 bases). Trimming took 4 bases from V and 4 from J, leaving 12 bases between them. This CDR3 is built from 14 residues. Germline loops: CDR1 SGHRS, CDR2 YFSETQ. CDR3 amino acids: CASSVQGSYNEQFF. DNA of the CDR3: TGCGCCAGCAGCGTGCAGGGGTCATACAATGAGCAGTTCTTC.

This chain uses TRBV5-1 with TRBJ1-1; the D gene is possibly TRBD1 (5 bases). V was shortened by 4 bases and J by 8 bases, with 15 bases between the two germline ends. The CDR3 is made up of 13 amino acids. Germline V lookup: CDR1 SGHRS, CDR2 YFSETQ. DNA of the CDR3: TGCGCCAGCAGCCAGGGACTGACGAACGAAGCTTTCTTT. As protein: CASSQGLTNEAFF.

This rearrangement joins TRBV3-1 (or the pseudogene TRBV3-2) to TRBJ1-4, with D possibly TRBD1 on 6 matching bases. The germline gives CDR1 LGHDT, CDR2 YNNKEL (reference sequence). The V gene lost 10 bases and the J gene lost 7 bases, with 19 bases spanning the gap. The CDR3 loop spans 14 amino acids. Here the CDR3 reads CATTQQGGSEKLFF. The CDR3 region has the DNA TGTGCCACCACCCAACAGGGAGGTTCTGAAAAACTGTTTTTT.